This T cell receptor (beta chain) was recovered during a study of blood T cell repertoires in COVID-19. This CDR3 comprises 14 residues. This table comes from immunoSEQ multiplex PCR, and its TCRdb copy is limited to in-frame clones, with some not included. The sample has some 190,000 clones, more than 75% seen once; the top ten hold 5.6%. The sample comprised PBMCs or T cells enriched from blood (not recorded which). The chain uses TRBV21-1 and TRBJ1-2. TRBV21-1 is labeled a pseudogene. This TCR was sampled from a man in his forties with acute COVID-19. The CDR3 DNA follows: TGTGCCAGCAGCTTTTCACCTTCCGGGAGCGGCTACACCTTC. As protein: CASSFSPSGSGYTF.